These T cell receptor beta chains were read from a single sample in a study of Graves' ophthalmopathy and Graves' hyperthyroidism. In TCRdb, the multiplex PCR reads were re-called with MiXCR into one record per CDR3 protein. The sample lists 350,000 to 400,000 distinct CDR3 sequences; about 18% were seen once. Sequencing was performed on peripheral blood. These TCRs come from a woman aged 18-29 years with Graves' ophthalmopathy. The CDR3 runs from the conserved cysteine through the conserved F or W. A D gene is named only where the DNA matches it firmly. Some rows mark clone size as missing; the rest say once, few, many or name a class of expanded clone.

clone size	V gene	J gene	D gene	CDR3 length	CDR3 protein	CDR3 DNA
many	TRBV3-1	TRBJ1-3	NA	16	CASSHPGLSSGNTIYF	TGTGCCAGCAGCCACCCGGGACTGTCCTCTGGAAACACCATATATTTT
NA	TRBV6-1	TRBJ2-5	NA	14	CASGRTGRVKTQYF	TGTGCCAGCGGCAGGACAGGGAGGGTAAAGACCCAGTACTTC
many	TRBV28	TRBJ1-1	NA	14	CASSPAGTYTEAFF	TGTGCCAGCAGTCCGGCAGGGACGTACACTGAAGCTTTCTTT
many	TRBV29-1	TRBJ2-7	NA	13	CSVVGAGSYEQYF	TGCAGCGTTGTAGGGGCGGGTTCCTACGAGCAGTACTTC
many	TRBV10-3	TRBJ2-7	NA	12	CAISPQSYEQYF	TGTGCCATCAGCCCGCAGAGCTACGAGCAGTACTTC
many	TRBV29-1	TRBJ1-1	NA	15	CSVEVNWMGNTEAFF	TGCAGCGTTGAGGTGAACTGGATGGGGAACACTGAAGCTTTCTTT
many	TRBV12-3/TRBV12-4	TRBJ1-3	NA	14	CASSLRRQGNTIYF	TGTGCCAGCAGTCTTCGTAGACAGGGAAACACCATATATTTT
many	TRBV6-2/TRBV6-3	TRBJ2-2	NA	13	CASRLLGVGELFF	TGTGCCAGCAGGCTCCTCGGGGTCGGGGAGCTGTTTTTT
many	TRBV20-1	TRBJ2-5	TRBD2	15	CSATRTSGLQETQYF	TGCAGTGCTACCCGGACTAGCGGGTTACAAGAGACCCAGTACTTC
NA	TRBV6-1	TRBJ2-1	NA	13	CASWERVNNEQFF	TGTGCCAGCTGGGAGCGGGTAAACAATGAGCAGTTCTTC
NA	TRBV5-1	TRBJ2-2	NA	16	CASSFGRGWYTGELFF	TGCGCCAGCAGCTTCGGGCGGGGTTGGTACACCGGGGAGCTGTTTTTT
many	TRBV2	TRBJ2-2	NA	13	CASRVTEPGELFF	TGTGCCAGCAGGGTGACGGAACCCGGGGAGCTGTTTTTT
many	TRBV28	TRBJ2-4	TRBD1	19	CASSLLGTENLSAKNIQYF	TGTGCCAGCAGTTTATTGGGGACAGAAAACTTATCAGCCAAAAACATTCAGTACTTC
many	TRBV2	TRBJ1-2	NA	16	CASSGASTTHYGGYTF	TGTGCCAGCAGTGGGGCTAGCACGACCCACTATGGTGGCTACACCTTC
many	TRBV15	TRBJ2-5	NA	14	CATSSGSYQETQYF	TGTGCCACCAGCAGTGGCTCGTACCAAGAGACCCAGTACTTC
few	TRBV28	TRBJ1-1	TRBD1	15	CASSVIRDRGYEAFF	TGTGCCAGCAGCGTCATCCGGGACAGGGGCTATGAAGCTTTCTTT
many	TRBV29-1	TRBJ2-5	TRBD1	14	CSVVQGAWGETQYF	TGCAGCGTTGTACAGGGGGCTTGGGGAGAGACCCAGTACTTC
many	TRBV7-3	TRBJ2-1	NA	15	CASSLRGSSYNEQFF	TGTGCCAGCAGCTTAAGGGGTAGCTCCTACAATGAGCAGTTCTTC
many	TRBV29-1	TRBJ2-5	NA	13	CSGGRGALETQYF	TGCAGCGGGGGGAGGGGGGCCCTGGAGACCCAGTACTTC
many	TRBV11-2	TRBJ2-7	NA	12	CASSLTANEQYF	TGTGCCAGCAGCTTAACAGCTAACGAGCAGTACTTC
NA	TRBV12-3/TRBV12-4	TRBJ2-7	TRBD2	14	CASSLASGIAEQYF	TGTGCCAGCAGTTTAGCTAGCGGGATAGCCGAGCAGTACTTC
many	TRBV20-1	TRBJ2-5	TRBD2	15	CSARDSSGGGETQYF	TGCAGTGCTAGAGATTCTAGCGGGGGTGGAGAGACCCAGTACTTC
many	TRBV6-2/TRBV6-3	TRBJ1-5	TRBD1	16	CASSPGTGISNQPQHF	TGTGCCAGCAGTCCTGGGACAGGGATTAGCAATCAGCCCCAGCATTTT
many	TRBV18	TRBJ1-6	NA	16	CASSPPQRYYNSPLHF	TGTGCCAGCTCACCACCGCAGCGATACTATAATTCACCCCTCCACTTT
many	TRBV3-1	TRBJ1-2	NA	13	CASSPNIGTGYTF	TGTGCCAGCAGCCCCAACATCGGGACGGGCTACACCTTC
many	TRBV20-1	TRBJ2-7	TRBD1	14	CSARVGQGAYEQYF	TGCAGTGCTAGGGTGGGTCAGGGGGCTTACGAGCAGTACTTC
many	TRBV18	TRBJ2-2	TRBD1	16	CASSYLTGTNTGELFF	TGTGCCAGCTCATACCTGACAGGGACGAACACCGGGGAGCTGTTTTTT
many	TRBV6-2/TRBV6-3	TRBJ1-1	NA	18	CASSYSPIRGEKNTEAFF	TGTGCCAGCAGTTACTCTCCCATTCGGGGGGAGAAGAACACTGAAGCTTTCTTT
many	TRBV9	TRBJ1-1	NA	16	CASSVALDFMNTEAFF	TGTGCCAGCAGCGTAGCTCTCGATTTCATGAACACTGAAGCTTTCTTT
many	TRBV11-2	TRBJ1-1	TRBD1	16	CASSLWDRPLNTEAFF	TGTGCCAGCAGCTTGTGGGACAGACCTCTGAACACTGAAGCTTTCTTT
NA	TRBV5-1	TRBJ1-6	NA	14	CASSQGGENSPLHF	TGCGCCAGCAGCCAGGGCGGCGAGAATTCACCCCTCCACTTT
many	TRBV4-3	TRBJ2-5	TRBD2	16	CASSQEGLAGIETQYF	TGCGCCAGCAGCCAAGAGGGACTAGCGGGAATAGAGACCCAGTACTTC
few	TRBV3-1	TRBJ2-7	NA	15	CASSQVTDITYEQYF	TGTGCCAGCAGCCAAGTGACGGACATAACCTACGAGCAGTACTTC
NA	TRBV5-1	TRBJ2-2	NA	15	CASSLAGQDTGELFF	TGCGCCAGCAGCTTGGCCGGGCAGGACACCGGGGAGCTGTTTTTT
many	TRBV11-2	TRBJ2-7	NA	16	CASSAEAGAPLPRQYF	TGTGCCAGCAGCGCCGAGGCGGGGGCGCCCCTTCCTAGGCAGTACTTC
few	TRBV20-1	TRBJ2-2	TRBD2	19	CSARDSKRASGKFGGELFF	TGCAGTGCTCGAGACTCTAAGAGGGCTAGCGGGAAATTTGGCGGGGAGCTGTTTTTT
many	TRBV6-4	TRBJ2-5	NA	18	CASRTPGLAGPGGVTQYF	TGTGCCAGCAGGACGCCCGGGCTAGCAGGCCCGGGTGGTGTGACCCAGTACTTC
NA	TRBV7-2	TRBJ1-1	TRBD1	15	CASSVTGGAGTEAFF	TGTGCCAGCAGCGTTACAGGGGGAGCTGGGACTGAAGCTTTCTTT
many	TRBV6-5	TRBJ2-7	NA	12	CATRLKPYEQYF	TGTGCCACGAGATTGAAACCCTACGAGCAGTACTTC
many	TRBV19	TRBJ2-2	NA	16	CASSISSGKNAGELFF	TGTGCCAGTAGTATAAGTAGTGGGAAGAATGCCGGGGAGCTGTTTTTT
NA	TRBV7-2	TRBJ2-5	NA	14	CASSSRRGVETQYF	TGTGCCAGCAGCTCACGACGGGGAGTCGAGACCCAGTACTTC
many	TRBV29-1	TRBJ1-1	TRBD1	12	CSASPGQGEAFF	TGCAGCGCATCGCCGGGACAGGGTGAAGCTTTCTTT
many	TRBV11-2	TRBJ1-2	TRBD1	15	CASSSGTGLFYGYTF	TGTGCCAGCAGCTCCGGGACAGGGCTATTCTATGGCTACACCTTC
many	TRBV6-2/TRBV6-3	TRBJ2-1	TRBD2	16	CASSRGTSGGRNEQFF	TGTGCCAGCAGCCGAGGGACTAGCGGGGGGCGTAATGAGCAGTTCTTC
many	TRBV10-3	TRBJ2-3	TRBD2	15	CAISEVAGVRNTQYF	TGTGCCATCAGTGAGGTAGCGGGAGTGAGAAATACGCAGTATTTT
many	TRBV9	TRBJ2-2	NA	14	CASTPGANTGELFF	TGTGCCAGCACCCCAGGGGCGAACACCGGGGAGCTGTTTTTT
few	TRBV6-1	TRBJ2-7	TRBD2	14	CASSRTSGRDEQYF	TGTGCCAGCAGTCGGACTAGCGGGAGGGACGAGCAGTACTTC
many	TRBV12-3/TRBV12-4	TRBJ2-2	TRBD2	15	CASSDGGGAGGELFF	TGTGCCAGCAGCGACGGGGGGGGCGCAGGCGGGGAGCTGTTTTTT
many	TRBV7-9	TRBJ1-6	NA	15	CASSYTTSYNSPLHF	TGTGCCAGCAGCTACACGACCTCGTATAATTCACCCCTCCACTTT
many	TRBV11-2	TRBJ2-7	NA	18	CASSLGREQGFFYYEQYF	TGTGCCAGCAGCCTCGGCCGAGAGCAGGGGTTCTTCTACTACGAGCAGTACTTC
many	TRBV30	TRBJ2-7	NA	13	CAWNPGTTYEQYF	TGTGCCTGGAATCCAGGGACGACCTACGAGCAGTACTTC
many	TRBV9	TRBJ2-2	NA	15	CASNRGGIDTGELFF	TGTGCCAGCAACCGGGGTGGCATTGACACCGGGGAGCTGTTTTTT